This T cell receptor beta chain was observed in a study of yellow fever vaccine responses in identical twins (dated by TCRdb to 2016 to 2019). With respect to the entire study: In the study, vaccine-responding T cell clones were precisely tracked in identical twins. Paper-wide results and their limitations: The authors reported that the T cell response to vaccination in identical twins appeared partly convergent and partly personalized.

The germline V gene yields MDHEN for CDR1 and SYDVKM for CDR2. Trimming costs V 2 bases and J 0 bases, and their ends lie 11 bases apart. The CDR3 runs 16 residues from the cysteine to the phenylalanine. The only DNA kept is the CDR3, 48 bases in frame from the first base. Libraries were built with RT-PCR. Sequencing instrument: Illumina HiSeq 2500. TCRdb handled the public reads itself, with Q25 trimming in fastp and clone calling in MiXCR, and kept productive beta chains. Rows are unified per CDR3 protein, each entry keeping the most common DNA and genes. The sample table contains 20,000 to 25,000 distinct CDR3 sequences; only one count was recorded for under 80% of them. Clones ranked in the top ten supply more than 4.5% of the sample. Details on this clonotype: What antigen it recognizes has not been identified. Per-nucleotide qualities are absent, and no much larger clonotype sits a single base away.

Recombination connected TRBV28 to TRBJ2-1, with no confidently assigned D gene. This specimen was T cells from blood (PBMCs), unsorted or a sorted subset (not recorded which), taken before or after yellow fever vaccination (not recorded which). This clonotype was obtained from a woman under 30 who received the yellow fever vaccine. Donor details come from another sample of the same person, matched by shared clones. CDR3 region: CASSLTQLSSYNEQFF. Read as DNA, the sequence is TGTGCCAGCAGTTTAACCCAACTAAGCTCCTACAATGAGCAGTTCTTC.